These 9 T cell receptor beta chains came from one sample sequenced in a study of human T cells and chemical hapten exposure. TCRdb fed the RACE reads into MiXCR, producing one record per CDR3 protein. Of 70,000 to 95,000 distinct CDR3 sequences listed, approximately 7% are singletons. Time point specified: patch test 2, 6 weeks after DPC sensitization. Treatment of the sample: therapeutic diphenylcyclopropenone sensitization with weekly scalp DPC. Sequences were derived from whole blood, sampled in connection with sensitization to the hapten diphenylcyclopropenone (DPC). The receptors come from a woman aged 25 to 45 with alopecia areata. Some clones in this sample may be carry-over from other donors' samples.

J is TRBJ2-2 and V is TRBV6-5, with D perhaps TRBD1 or TRBD2 (6 bases each). Germline V gene data show CDR1 as MNHEY and CDR2 as SVGAGI. The CDR3 is made up of 15 amino acids. Trimming removed 2 bases at V and 0 bases at J, with 7 bases between. CDR3 region: CASSYGGPNTGELFF. The DNA of the CDR3 is TGTGCCAGCAGTTACGGGGGGCCGAACACCGGGGAGCTGTTTTTT.

Many counts were recorded for this clonotype. This chain uses TRBV3-1 with TRBJ2-2, with TRBD2 as a possible D gene (6 bases). CDR1 is LGHDT and CDR2 is YNNKEL in the germline V gene (reference sequence). The CDR3 consists of 13 residues. V was clipped by 8 bases and J by 5 bases, with 12 bases between them. In DNA form, the CDR3 reads TGTGCCAGCCGGGCTCGGGGGACCGGGGAGCTGTTTTTT. It is translated as CASRARGTGELFF.

This clonotype was recorded many times. This chain joins TRBV27 and TRBJ2-6; no definite D call. The V end was cut by 5 bases, the J end by 1 base, with 6 bases between. The CDR3 spans 14 residues. Germline-derived CDR1 and CDR2 are MNHEY and SMNVEV (reference sequence). DNA for the CDR3: TGTGCCAGCAGTGAGCTATCTGGGGCCAACGTCCTGACTTTC. Translating it yields CASSELSGANVLTF.

This clonotype showed up just a few times. The genes are TRBV2 and TRBJ1-5; tentative D call: TRBD1 (5 bases). Germline values: CDR1 SNHLY, CDR2 FYNNEI. Trimming pared 7 bases from V and 11 bases from J, leaving 18 bases between. The CDR3 is 13 residues long. The CDR3 bases are TGTGCCAGCAAGGAGATCGCAGGGAAGTCCCAGCATTTT. This encodes CASKEIAGKSQHF.

This clonotype was seen repeatedly, ten times or more. The chain is built from TRBV12-3 or TRBV12-4 and TRBJ1-3, with D possibly TRBD1 on 6 matching bases. CDR3 length: 16 residues. Trimming stripped 4 bases from V and 3 bases from J, with 16 bases between. CDR3 residues: CASSSNYRERGNTIYF. CDR3 in DNA: TGTGCCAGCAGTTCAAACTACAGGGAACGTGGAAACACCATATATTTT.

This clonotype has at least ten counts. The rearrangement links TRBV4-2 to TRBJ2-7, with D tentatively TRBD2 (6 bases). Trimming removed 0 bases at V and 0 bases at J, with 12 bases between. Germline CDR1 is LGHNA and CDR2 is YNFKEQ. The CDR3 spans 16 residues. CDR3 DNA sequence: TGTGCCAGCAGCCAAGAGGATGCGGGGAACTCCTACGAGCAGTACTTC. Residues: CASSQEDAGNSYEQYF.

This chain joins TRBV18 and TRBJ1-1; TRBD1 agrees at 9 bases. CDR3 length: 18 residues. Germline V lookup: CDR1 KGHSH, CDR2 LQKENI. V lost 3 bases, J lost 1 base, and 12 bases stayed unmatched. The chain's CDR3 is CASSPSSGTGWPNTEAFF. The CDR3 DNA reads TGTGCCAGCTCACCTAGCTCCGGGACAGGGTGGCCGAACACTGAAGCTTTCTTT.

The V call is TRBV6-5, the J call TRBJ1-1; 9 bases map to TRBD1. Germline V gene sequence: CDR1 MNHEY, CDR2 SVGAGI. V was clipped by 6 bases and J by 10 bases; unmatched bases: 12. This CDR3 contains 14 residues. DNA of the CDR3: TGTGCCAGCAGCCCTACGGGGGACAGGGTTGGAGCTTTCTTT. This codes for CASSPTGDRVGAFF.

Many counts were recorded for this clonotype. The chain has TRBV30 and TRBJ2-7; D is perhaps TRBD1 (6 bases). Germline loops: CDR1 GTSNPN, CDR2 SVGIG (reference sequence). This CDR3 comprises 10 residues. The V end was cut by 8 bases, the J end by 12 bases, with 17 bases between. The chain's CDR3 is CAGGPGRRYF. The CDR3 DNA follows: TGTGCCGGGGGCCCCGGTCGGAGGTACTTC. Combining the CDR3 with reference TRBV30 and TRBJ2-7 gives the whole variable domain SQTIHQWPATLVQPVGSPLSLECTVEGTSNPNLYWYRQAAGRGLQLLFYSVGIGQISSEVPQNLSASRPQDRQFILSSKKLLLSDSGFYLCAGGPGRRYFGPGTRLTVT.